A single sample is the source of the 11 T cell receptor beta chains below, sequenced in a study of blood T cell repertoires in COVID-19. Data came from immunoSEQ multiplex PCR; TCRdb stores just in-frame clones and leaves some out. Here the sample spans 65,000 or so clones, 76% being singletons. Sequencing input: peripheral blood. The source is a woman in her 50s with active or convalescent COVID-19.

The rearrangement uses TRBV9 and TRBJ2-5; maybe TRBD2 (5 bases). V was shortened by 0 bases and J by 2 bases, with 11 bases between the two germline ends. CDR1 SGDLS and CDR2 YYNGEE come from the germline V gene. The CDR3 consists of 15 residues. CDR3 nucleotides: TGTGCCAGCAGCGTAGAGGGCAGGAGGCAAGAGACCCAGTACTTC. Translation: CASSVEGRRQETQYF.

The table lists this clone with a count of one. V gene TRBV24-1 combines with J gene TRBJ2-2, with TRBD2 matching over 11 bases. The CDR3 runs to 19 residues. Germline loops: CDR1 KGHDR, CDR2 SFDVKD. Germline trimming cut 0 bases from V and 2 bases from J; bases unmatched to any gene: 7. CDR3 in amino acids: CATSDLGTSGSRNTGELFF. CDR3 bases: TGTGCCACCAGTGATTTGGGAACTAGCGGGAGTCGAAACACCGGGGAGCTGTTTTTT.

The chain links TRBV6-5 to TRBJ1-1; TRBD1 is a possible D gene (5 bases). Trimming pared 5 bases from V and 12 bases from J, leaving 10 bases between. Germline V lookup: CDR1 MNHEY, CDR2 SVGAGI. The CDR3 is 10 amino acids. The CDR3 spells CASSRQKTFF. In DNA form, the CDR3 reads TGTGCCAGCAGTCGACAGAAAACTTTCTTT.

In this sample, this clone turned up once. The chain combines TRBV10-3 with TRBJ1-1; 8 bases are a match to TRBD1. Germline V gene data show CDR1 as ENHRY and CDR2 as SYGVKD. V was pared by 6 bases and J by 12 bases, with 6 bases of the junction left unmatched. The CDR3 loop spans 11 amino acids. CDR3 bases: TGTGCCATCAGCGCCGACAGGGGAACTTTCTTT. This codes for CAISADRGTFF.

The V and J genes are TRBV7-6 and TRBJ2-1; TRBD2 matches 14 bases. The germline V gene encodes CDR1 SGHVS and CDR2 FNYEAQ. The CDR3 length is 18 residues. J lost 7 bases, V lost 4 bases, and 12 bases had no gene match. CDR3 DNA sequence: TGTGCCAGCAGCTCGTCCTCCGGGACTAGCGGGAGCGGGAATGAGCAGTTCTTC. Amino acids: CASSSSSGTSGSGNEQFF.

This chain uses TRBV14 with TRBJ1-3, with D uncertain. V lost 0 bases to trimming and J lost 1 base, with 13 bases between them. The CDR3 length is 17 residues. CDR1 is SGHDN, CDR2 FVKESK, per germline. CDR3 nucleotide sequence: TGTGCCAGCAGCCAAGATGGGCAGGCCTATTCTGGAAACACCATATATTTT. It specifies CASSQDGQAYSGNTIYF. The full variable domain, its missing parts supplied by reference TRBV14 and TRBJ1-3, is EAGVTQFPSHSVIEKGQTVTLRCDPISGHDNLYWYRRVMGKEIKFLLHFVKESKQDESGMPNNRFLAERTGGTYSTLKVQPAELEDSGVYFCASSQDGQAYSGNTIYFGEGSWLTVV.

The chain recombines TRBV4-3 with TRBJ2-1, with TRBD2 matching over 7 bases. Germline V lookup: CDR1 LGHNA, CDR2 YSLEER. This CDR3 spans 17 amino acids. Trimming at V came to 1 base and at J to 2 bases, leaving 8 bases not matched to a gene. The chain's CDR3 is CASSQVDLGGPYNEQFF. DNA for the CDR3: TGCGCCAGCAGCCAAGTCGATTTGGGAGGGCCCTACAATGAGCAGTTCTTC.

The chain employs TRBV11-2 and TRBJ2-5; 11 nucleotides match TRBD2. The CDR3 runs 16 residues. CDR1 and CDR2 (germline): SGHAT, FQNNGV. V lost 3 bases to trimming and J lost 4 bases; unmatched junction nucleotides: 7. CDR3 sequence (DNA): TGTGCCAGCAGCTTGCAACTAGCGGGAGAAGGAGAGACCCAGTACTTC. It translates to CASSLQLAGEGETQYF.

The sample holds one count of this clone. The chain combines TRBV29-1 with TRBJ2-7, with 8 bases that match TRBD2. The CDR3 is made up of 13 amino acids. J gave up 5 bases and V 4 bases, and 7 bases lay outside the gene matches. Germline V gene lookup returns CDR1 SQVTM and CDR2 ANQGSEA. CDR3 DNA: TGCAGCGTTGCCGGGACTAGACACCACGAGCAGTACTTC. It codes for CSVAGTRHHEQYF.

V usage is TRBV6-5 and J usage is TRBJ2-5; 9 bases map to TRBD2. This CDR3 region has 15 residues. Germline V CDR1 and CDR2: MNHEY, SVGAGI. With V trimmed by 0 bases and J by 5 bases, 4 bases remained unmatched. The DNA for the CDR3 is TGTGCCAGCAGTTACTCGATCGCGGGAGGGGAGACCCAGTACTTC. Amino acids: CASSYSIAGGETQYF.

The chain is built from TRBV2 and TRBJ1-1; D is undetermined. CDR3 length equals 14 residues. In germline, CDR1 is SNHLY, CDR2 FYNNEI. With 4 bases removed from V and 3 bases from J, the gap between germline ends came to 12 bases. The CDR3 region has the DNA TGTGCCAGCAGTGTAACGTCGAGGTACACTGAAGCTTTCTTT. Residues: CASSVTSRYTEAFF.